This T cell receptor (beta chain) was observed in a study of blood T cell repertoires in COVID-19. Turning to the study itself: There were acute and convalescent COVID-19 samples, and they came from the United States, Italy and Spain.

The CDR3 is 14 amino acids. The germline gives CDR1 KGHSH, CDR2 LQKENI. The junction had 4 bases not matched to a gene; V was cut back by 6 bases and J by 3 bases. Original methodology: Researchers report that nucleated cell counts were estimated from reference gene primer amplification. Profiled with immunoSEQ multiplex PCR; TCRdb holds only in-frame clones, not every one. For V, J and clone size, that table is used; D and trimming come from the DNA. In the table there are 90,000 to 150,000 clones, roughly 85% of which are singletons. V usage is TRBV18 and J usage is TRBJ1-4, with TRBD1 matching over 7 bases. The specimen sequenced was peripheral blood. The TCR sequence derives from a man older than 75 with acute or convalescent COVID-19. The CDR3 protein is CASSEGAANEKLFF. For the CDR3, the DNA is TGTGCCAGCTCCGAGGGGGCGGCTAATGAAAAACTGTTTTTT.